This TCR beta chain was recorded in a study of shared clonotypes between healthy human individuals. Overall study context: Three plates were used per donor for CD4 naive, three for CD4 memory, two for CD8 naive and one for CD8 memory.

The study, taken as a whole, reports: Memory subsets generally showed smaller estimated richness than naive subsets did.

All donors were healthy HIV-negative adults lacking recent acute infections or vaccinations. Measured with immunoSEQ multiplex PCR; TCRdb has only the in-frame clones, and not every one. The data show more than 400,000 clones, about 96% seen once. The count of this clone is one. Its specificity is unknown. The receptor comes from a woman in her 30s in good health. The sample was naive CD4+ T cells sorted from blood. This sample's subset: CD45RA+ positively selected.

The DNA for the CDR3 is TGTGCCATCAGTAGCGGGAGCGGCTCTCAGAGCGAGCAGTACTTC. It encodes CAISSGSGSQSEQYF. V and J are TRBV10-3 and TRBJ2-7, with 8 bases identical to TRBD2. The germline CDR1 and CDR2 sequences are ENHRY and SYGVKD. J lost 6 bases, V lost 5 bases, and 12 bases had no gene match. The CDR3 consists of 15 residues.